A selection of T cell receptor beta chains follows, all from one sample in a study of CD8 T cells in ankylosing spondylitis. TCRdb independently ran MiXCR on the 5' RACE reads; one entry per CDR3 protein. The data hold around 770,000 distinct CDR3 sequences, with roughly 19% observed a single time. The sample taken for sequencing was blood, either unsorted or a sorted T cell fraction (not recorded which). The receptors derive from a male donor with ankylosing spondylitis. The CDR3 runs from the conserved cysteine through the conserved F or W. The D gene is left open where the match is weak. Expanded clones get a size class; other rows say once, few or many, or leave the size out.

CASSQQGHEQYF	.	TRBV7-9	12	TRBJ2-7	.
CASQGPSNNSPLHF	.	TRBV10-2	14	TRBJ1-6	.
CASSPTGTIFSNQPQHF	.	TRBV27	17	TRBJ1-5	.
CASSLWAGLRGANVLTF	.	TRBV27	17	TRBJ2-6	few
CSVQLDPSRSFF	.	TRBV29-1	12	TRBJ2-1	many
CASTPNGGQGQQYF	.	TRBV12-3/TRBV12-4	14	TRBJ2-7	.
CASSLSGSGEDGYTF	.	TRBV12-3/TRBV12-4	15	TRBJ1-2	many
CALNWGEAPYNEQFF	.	TRBV7-9	15	TRBJ2-1	.
CASSLIGNPHEQYF	.	TRBV7-3	14	TRBJ2-7	.
CASSQDGTQYF	.	TRBV3-1	11	TRBJ2-3	.
CSARRGRAGYNEQFF	TRBD2	TRBV20-1	15	TRBJ2-1	few
CASSRGERYNEQFF	.	TRBV7-3	14	TRBJ2-1	once
CASSVAGLPSYEQYF	.	TRBV9	15	TRBJ2-7	few
CASSPSSGSLHEQYF	TRBD2	TRBV4-2	15	TRBJ2-7	.
CSVRGNPDTQYF	.	TRBV29-1	12	TRBJ2-3	few
CASSQERERSTQYF	TRBD2	TRBV4-2	14	TRBJ2-3	many
CASSHQGGNEQFF	.	TRBV3-1	13	TRBJ2-1	.
CASSPSLASSTDTQYF	TRBD2	TRBV18	16	TRBJ2-3	.
CASSPTTGDPFYEQYF	TRBD1	TRBV3-1	16	TRBJ2-7	few
CASSLHGGRYEQYF	.	TRBV12-3/TRBV12-4	14	TRBJ2-7	.
CASSRRENTEAFF	.	TRBV7-9	13	TRBJ1-1	many
CASSLYLGAGELFF	.	TRBV12-3/TRBV12-4	14	TRBJ2-2	many
CASSPLWQGAPNSNQPQHF	.	TRBV4-1	19	TRBJ1-5	few
CASSSPQRSTEAFF	.	TRBV7-9	14	TRBJ1-1	.
CASSVGTSGGNTQYF	TRBD2	TRBV6-1	15	TRBJ2-3	.
CASSMTSGSADTQYF	TRBD2	TRBV28	15	TRBJ2-3	.
CSGADANTGELFF	.	TRBV29-1	13	TRBJ2-2	.
CASSDPGPRSYNEQFF	.	TRBV2	16	TRBJ2-1	many
CASSFYARGTGELFF	.	TRBV11-2	15	TRBJ2-2	.
CASSYSVGVRGANVLTF	.	TRBV6-5	17	TRBJ2-6	.
CSVERPSGEAFF	.	TRBV29-1	12	TRBJ1-1	.
CASSQDGTENYGYTF	TRBD1	TRBV4-1	15	TRBJ1-2	.